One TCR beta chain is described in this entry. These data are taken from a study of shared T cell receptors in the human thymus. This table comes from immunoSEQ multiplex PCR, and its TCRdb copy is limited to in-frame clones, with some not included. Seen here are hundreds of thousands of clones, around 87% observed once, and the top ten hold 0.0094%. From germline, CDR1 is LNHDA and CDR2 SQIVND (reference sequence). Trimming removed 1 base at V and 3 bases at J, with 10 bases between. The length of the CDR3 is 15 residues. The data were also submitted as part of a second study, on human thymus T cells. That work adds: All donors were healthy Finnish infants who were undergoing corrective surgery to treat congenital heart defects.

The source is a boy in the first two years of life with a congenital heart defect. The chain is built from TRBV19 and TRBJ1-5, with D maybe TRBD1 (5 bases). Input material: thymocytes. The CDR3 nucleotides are TGTGCCAGTAGTATAGGCACAGGCCCCAATCAGCCCCAGCATTTT. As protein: CASSIGTGPNQPQHF.